One and the same sample provided the 13 T cell receptor beta chains below, sequenced in a study of T cell changes during pregnancy in multiple sclerosis. TCRdb's copy holds only in-frame clones and misses some; the assay was immunoSEQ multiplex PCR. The repertoire consists of roughly 79,000 clones, with 85% to 95% occurring once and the leading ten covering about 0.69%. Sequenced material: peripheral blood, taken in the second trimester of pregnancy. All receptors derive from a female donor in good health, enrolled as a control in a pregnancy study.

V usage is TRBV25-1 and J usage is TRBJ2-3; D is undetermined. Germline lookup yields CDR1 MGHDK and CDR2 SYGVNS. V gave up 3 bases and J gave up 0 bases, with 7 bases separating them. The CDR3 extends over 14 amino acids. CDR3: CASSDRLSTDTQYF. The CDR3 DNA reads TGTGCCAGCAGTGATCGCCTAAGCACAGATACGCAGTATTTT.

The gene calls are TRBV30 and TRBJ2-6; 7 positions match TRBD1. The V gene's germline CDR1 is GTSNPN and CDR2 SVGIG (reference sequence). CDR3 length equals 16 residues. V lost 1 base, J lost 0 bases, and 3 bases stayed unmatched. CDR3 in amino acids: CAWSAGQISGANVLTF. Written as DNA, the CDR3 is TGTGCCTGGAGTGCGGGACAGATCTCTGGGGCCAACGTCCTGACTTTC. The full variable domain, completed using reference TRBV30 and TRBJ2-6, is SQTIHQWPATLVQPVGSPLSLECTVEGTSNPNLYWYRQAAGRGLQLLFYSVGIGQISSEVPQNLSASRPQDRQFILSSKKLLLSDSGFYLCAWSAGQISGANVLTFGAGSRLTVL.

The V call is TRBV29-1, the J call TRBJ2-5, with a tentative D call TRBD2 (5 bases). The CDR3 has 11 amino acids. Trimming removed 7 bases from V and 2 bases from J, with 8 bases in between. Germline V gives CDR1 SQVTM, CDR2 ANQGSEA. CDR3 sequence: CSASGQETQYF. CDR3 bases: TGCAGCGCCTCGGGGCAAGAGACCCAGTACTTC.

The chain links TRBV5-6 to TRBJ1-3; maybe TRBD1 (5 bases). Deletions cut 0 bases from V and 2 bases from J, with 6 bases between. The CDR3 runs to 14 residues. Germline CDR1 SGHDT, CDR2 YYEEEE. The chain's CDR3 is CASSLGGAGNTIYF. The CDR3 DNA reads TGTGCCAGCAGCTTGGGGGGGGCTGGAAACACCATATATTTT.

The chain links TRBV4-2 to TRBJ2-5; 7 bases are shared with TRBD1. This CDR3 has 16 amino acids. Germline trimming cut 0 bases from V and 5 bases from J; bases unmatched to any gene: 9. Per germline, CDR1 LGHNA and CDR2 YNFKEQ. The CDR3 DNA is TGTGCCAGCAGCCAAGAAAGTATAGGGGGCGGTGAGACCCAGTACTTC. Translation: CASSQESIGGGETQYF.

The chain is built from TRBV9 and TRBJ2-7; unclear D gene. V was pared by 2 bases and J by 0 bases, with 9 bases between. This CDR3 has 14 residues. CDR1 and CDR2 (germline): SGDLS, YYNGEE. This CDR3 is CASSVQPSSYEQYF. CDR3 DNA: TGTGCCAGCAGCGTTCAGCCTAGCTCCTACGAGCAGTACTTC.

The J gene is TRBJ1-4, the V gene TRBV29-1; 8 nucleotides match TRBD1. The CDR3 is 17 amino acids. Germline V gene data show CDR1 as SQVTM and CDR2 as ANQGSEA. The trim removed 0 bases at V and 7 bases at J, leaving 13 bases unmatched. The CDR3 sequence: CSVEDFLQGGFGEKLFF. The CDR3 DNA reads TGCAGCGTTGAAGATTTCCTACAGGGGGGGTTCGGTGAAAAACTGTTTTTT.

The J gene is TRBJ1-5, the V gene TRBV10-3, with 9 bases identical to TRBD1. Germline values: CDR1 ENHRY, CDR2 SYGVKD. The CDR3 loop spans 17 amino acids. The V gene end was trimmed by 6 bases and the J gene end by 2 bases; junction bases not matched to a gene: 11. The CDR3 sequence is CAIRGRDRDLGNQPQHF. DNA for the CDR3: TGTGCCATCAGGGGCCGGGACAGGGATTTGGGCAATCAGCCCCAGCATTTT.

J is TRBJ2-1 and V is TRBV4-2, with TRBD1 matching 9 bases. From germline, CDR1 is LGHNA and CDR2 YNFKEQ. Trimming cost V 0 bases and J 2 bases; bases outside gene matches: 2. This CDR3 has 16 residues. The CDR3 spells CASSQEYRGPYNEQFF. CDR3 nucleotide sequence: TGTGCCAGCAGCCAAGAATACAGGGGGCCCTACAATGAGCAGTTCTTC.

The V gene is TRBV2, the J gene TRBJ1-2, with D maybe TRBD1 (5 bases). Germline lookup yields CDR1 SNHLY and CDR2 FYNNEI. CDR3 size: 15 residues. Trimming removed 3 bases at V and 8 bases at J, with 19 bases between. The CDR3 here is CASSDERADQGGYTF. The CDR3 nucleotides are TGTGCCAGCAGTGATGAAAGGGCCGATCAGGGAGGCTACACCTTC.

The V gene is TRBV18, the J gene TRBJ1-5; no firm D call. This CDR3 comprises 15 residues. Germline values: CDR1 KGHSH, CDR2 LQKENI. Trimming pared 6 bases from V and 4 bases from J, leaving 16 bases between. This CDR3 is CASSPQKTRNQPQHF. The CDR3 nucleotides are TGTGCCAGCTCCCCCCAGAAAACTAGAAATCAGCCCCAGCATTTT.

This chain uses TRBV7-9 with TRBJ1-1; TRBD1 matches at 8 bases. CDR1 is SEHNR, CDR2 FQNEAQ, per germline (reference sequence). The CDR3 sequence is 15 residues long. V lost 0 bases, J lost 6 bases, and 6 bases stayed unmatched. CDR3 loop: CASSLATGAAPEAFF. The CDR3 bases are TGTGCCAGCAGCTTAGCGACAGGGGCGGCCCCTGAAGCTTTCTTT.

The J gene is TRBJ2-3, the V gene TRBV19, with TRBD1 matching 7 bases. The CDR3 length is 13 residues. The J segment lost 2 bases and the V segment lost 8 bases, leaving 4 bases of the junction unmatched. CDR1 and CDR2 (germline): LNHDA, SQIVND (reference sequence). CDR3 residues: CASLGQFTDTQYF. For the CDR3, the DNA is TGTGCCAGTCTGGGACAGTTCACAGATACGCAGTATTTT.